The 31 T cell receptor beta chains below all came from one sample that was sequenced in a study of T cells in tuberculosis. TCRdb's table, derived via immunoSEQ multiplex PCR, lists solely in-frame clones and lacks some. The profile shows roughly 30,000 clones, 80% to 95% of them singletons. Sequencing was done on a sample of PBMCs. These receptors all stem from a donor aged 10 to 29 with latent tuberculosis or without tuberculosis infection.

The rearrangement uses TRBV19 and TRBJ1-5; D call uncertain. Germline values: CDR1 LNHDA, CDR2 SQIVND (reference sequence). The CDR3 length is 12 residues. V was clipped by 3 bases and J by 2 bases, with 2 bases between them. CDR3 region: CASSIGNQPQHF. The CDR3 nucleotides are TGTGCCAGTAGTATCGGCAATCAGCCCCAGCATTTT.

The chain recombines TRBV5-4 with TRBJ2-7, with D perhaps TRBD2 (5 bases). With 3 bases removed from V and 5 bases from J, the gap between germline ends came to 18 bases. The CDR3 is 15 residues long. Germline-derived CDR1 and CDR2 are SGHNT and YYREEE (reference sequence). As DNA, the CDR3 is TGTGCCAGCAGCTCCCAGACTGGACTTTCCCACGAGCAGTACTTC. As protein: CASSSQTGLSHEQYF.

The sample holds a few counts of this clone. The rearrangement links TRBV6-1 to TRBJ1-2; D is unclear. The germline gives CDR1 MNHNS, CDR2 SASEGT. CDR3 size: 16 residues. V lost 2 bases, J lost 6 bases, and 19 bases lay in between. The CDR3 protein is CASSERVTPNPDGYTF. CDR3 bases: TGTGCCAGCAGTGAACGGGTTACGCCCAACCCCGATGGCTACACCTTC.

In DNA, the CDR3 is TGTGCCAGCAGTTACTCGTATCGGACAGGGTCCTACGAGCAGTACTTC. Its translation: CASSYSYRTGSYEQYF. This sequence joins TRBV6-5 and TRBJ2-7; 8 bases are shared with TRBD1. Germline CDR1 is MNHEY and CDR2 is SVGAGI. The CDR3 is 16 amino acids. Germline trimming cut 0 bases from V and 1 base from J; bases unmatched to any gene: 5.

The chain links TRBV19 to TRBJ1-5; D may be TRBD1 (6 bases). Trimming removed 7 bases at V and 0 bases at J, with 16 bases between. Germline CDR1 LNHDA, CDR2 SQIVND (reference sequence). The length of the CDR3 is 16 residues. The CDR3 coding sequence is TGTGCCAGTACCACCACTAGACAGGCTAGCAATCAGCCCCAGCATTTT. Amino acid sequence: CASTTTRQASNQPQHF.

The gene calls are TRBV6-5 and TRBJ2-6; the D is unclear. CDR1 is MNHEY and CDR2 is SVGAGI in the germline V gene. The CDR3 runs to 15 residues. V shed 0 bases and J shed 4 bases, with 7 bases lying between them. CDR3 sequence (DNA): TGTGCCAGCAGTTACTCCTGGGCCGGGGCCAACGTCCTGACTTTC. As protein: CASSYSWAGANVLTF.

This clone was detected a few times. The chain has TRBV19 and TRBJ2-3, with 12 bases identical to TRBD1. After removal of 4 bases from V and 4 bases from J, the junction contained 3 bases not matched to a gene. This CDR3 comprises 15 residues. Germline V lookup: CDR1 LNHDA, CDR2 SQIVND (reference sequence). The CDR3 bases are TGTGCCAGTAGTACCGGGACAGGGGGCGCAGATACGCAGTATTTT. Protein: CASSTGTGGADTQYF.

This clone was observed once. The chain carries TRBV5-6 and TRBJ2-3, with D possibly TRBD2 on 5 matching bases. The CDR3 extends over 16 amino acids. From germline, CDR1 is SGHDT and CDR2 YYEEEE. Trimming removed 1 base from V and 2 bases from J, with 14 bases in between. The CDR3 here is CASSLLSGKYTDTQYF. In DNA form, the CDR3 reads TGTGCCAGCAGCTTGTTAAGCGGAAAATACACAGATACGCAGTATTTT.

This clone was observed a handful of times. The chain has TRBV7-2 and TRBJ2-1; D gene ambiguous. Trimming removed 0 bases from V and 10 bases from J, with 10 bases in between. Per the germline V gene, CDR1 is SGHTA and CDR2 is FQGNSA. This CDR3 is built from 13 residues. DNA for the CDR3: TGTGCCAGCAGCTTAGCGGTGGCTCGCGAGCAGTTCTTC. Amino acids: CASSLAVAREQFF. The variable domain in full, completed from reference TRBV7-2 and TRBJ2-1, reads GAGVSQSPSNKVTEKGKDVELRCDPISGHTALYWYRQSLGQGLEFLIYFQGNSAPDKSGLPSDRFSAERTGGSVSTLTIQRTQQEDSAVYLCASSLAVAREQFFGPGTRLTVL.

The chain has TRBV27 and TRBJ1-2, with 7 bases matching TRBD1. The length of the CDR3 is 15 residues. Germline CDR1 MNHEY, CDR2 SMNVEV (reference sequence). V shed 6 bases and J 2 bases; nucleotides not matched to a gene: 9. The chain's CDR3 is CASRKQGPLNYGYTF. The CDR3 coding sequence is TGTGCCAGCAGAAAACAGGGGCCGTTGAACTATGGCTACACCTTC.

The J gene is TRBJ2-7, the V gene TRBV5-4; TRBD2 aligns across 13 bases. Germline CDR1 and CDR2: SGHNT and YYREEE (reference sequence). The length of the CDR3 is 15 residues. Germline trimming cut 4 bases from V and 3 bases from J; bases unmatched to any gene: 4. CDR3 coding DNA: TGTGCCAGCAGCCCTCGGACTAGCGGGAGCTACGAGCAGTACTTC. This encodes CASSPRTSGSYEQYF. The full variable domain, in which reference TRBV5-4 and TRBJ2-7 provide the parts outside the CDR3, is ETGVTQSPTHLIKTRGQQVTLRCSSQSGHNTVSWYQQALGQGPQFIFQYYREEENGRGNFPPRFSGLQFPNYSSELNVNALELDDSALYLCASSPRTSGSYEQYFGPGTRLTVT.

This sequence joins TRBV27 and TRBJ2-7; 8 bases map to TRBD2. CDR1 and CDR2 from the germline V gene are MNHEY and SMNVEV (reference sequence). CDR3 length: 16 amino acids. V gave up 5 bases and J gave up 3 bases; unmatched junction bases: 12. The CDR3: CASSPSGGLIHYEQYF. The CDR3, as DNA: TGTGCCAGCAGTCCCAGCGGGGGATTAATTCACTACGAGCAGTACTTC.

The table lists this clone with a few counts. The chain couples TRBV28 to TRBJ2-7, with 8 bases aligning to TRBD1. From germline, CDR1 is MDHEN and CDR2 SYDVKM. The V segment lost 2 bases and the J segment 4 bases; nucleotides outside the gene matches: 13. This CDR3 is 17 amino acids long. CDR3 in amino acids: CASSLGVRAGGGYEQYF. The CDR3 region has the DNA TGTGCCAGCAGTTTAGGGGTTCGGGCAGGGGGCGGATACGAGCAGTACTTC. Supplemented by reference TRBV28 and TRBJ2-7, the full variable domain reads DVKVTQSSRYLVKRTGEKVFLECVQDMDHENMFWYRQDPGLGLRLIYFSYDVKMKEKGDIPEGYSVSREKKERFSLILESASTNQTSMYLCASSLGVRAGGGYEQYFGPGTRLTVT.

This sequence joins TRBV9 and TRBJ2-5, with D possibly TRBD2 on 5 matching bases. The germline V and J ends were trimmed by 0 bases and 9 bases, with 15 bases remaining between them. The germline gives CDR1 SGDLS, CDR2 YYNGEE. This CDR3 has 14 amino acids. The CDR3, as DNA: TGTGCCAGCAGCGTAGAGCGCTCCACCGGGGCCCAGTACTTC. Protein sequence: CASSVERSTGAQYF.

The chain employs TRBV19 and TRBJ1-2; D gene ambiguous. The ends were cut back, 6 bases at V and 2 bases at J, with 16 bases in the middle. In germline, CDR1 is LNHDA, CDR2 SQIVND (reference sequence). The CDR3 sequence is 15 residues long. The CDR3 reads CASRIFRSGNYGYTF. The CDR3 DNA sequence: TGTGCCAGTAGAATATTCCGGTCAGGAAACTATGGCTACACCTTC.

The chain couples TRBV4-1 to TRBJ2-3, with D possibly being TRBD2 (5 bases). Germline V gene data show CDR1 as MGHRA and CDR2 as YSYEKL. The V gene lost 8 bases and the J gene lost 0 bases, with 21 bases spanning the gap. CDR3 length equals 17 residues. The CDR3 nucleotides read TGCGCCAGCGCCCCCCTTCCTAGCCTAATAAGCACAGATACGCAGTATTTT. Its protein product is CASAPLPSLISTDTQYF.

The genes are TRBV30 and TRBJ2-7; 11 bases match TRBD1. V shed 2 bases and J 4 bases; nucleotides not matched to a gene: 13. This CDR3 is built from 17 residues. The germline CDR1 and CDR2 sequences are GTSNPN and SVGIG (reference sequence). This CDR3 reads CAWSQDRGLGTSYEQYF. CDR3 in DNA: TGTGCCTGGAGTCAGGACAGGGGGCTAGGGACATCATACGAGCAGTACTTC. Variable domain in full (rest from reference TRBV30 and TRBJ2-7): SQTIHQWPATLVQPVGSPLSLECTVEGTSNPNLYWYRQAAGRGLQLLFYSVGIGQISSEVPQNLSASRPQDRQFILSSKKLLLSDSGFYLCAWSQDRGLGTSYEQYFGPGTRLTVT.

The sample holds one count of this clone. The chain uses TRBV11-2 and TRBJ2-1, with D maybe TRBD2 (5 bases). CDR1 is SGHAT and CDR2 is FQNNGV in the germline V gene. V was shortened by 3 bases and J by 1 base, with 7 bases between the two germline ends. The CDR3 sequence is 14 residues long. The CDR3 DNA reads as TGTGCCAGCAGCTTTACTAGGTCCTACAATGAGCAGTTCTTC. Translated, it gives CASSFTRSYNEQFF.

The chain has TRBV29-1 and TRBJ1-2; no clear D. From germline, CDR1 is SQVTM and CDR2 ANQGSEA. With 4 bases removed from V and 0 bases from J, the gap between germline ends came to 3 bases. There are 11 residues in the CDR3. As DNA, the CDR3 is TGCAGCGTTGGAGCTAACTATGGCTACACCTTC. Translation gives CSVGANYGYTF.

CDR3 amino acids: CASSTARQGNQPQHF. The DNA of the CDR3 is TGTGCCAGCAGCACAGCCAGACAGGGAAATCAGCCCCAGCATTTT. The chain combines TRBV5-6 with TRBJ1-5; the match to TRBD1 covers 7 bases. The germline V gene encodes CDR1 SGHDT and CDR2 YYEEEE. There are 15 residues in the CDR3. The trim removed 4 bases at V and 4 bases at J, leaving 8 bases unmatched. Together with reference TRBV5-6 and TRBJ1-5, the CDR3 gives the full variable domain: DAGVTQSPTHLIKTRGQQVTLRCSPKSGHDTVSWYQQALGQGPQFIFQYYEEEERQRGNFPDRFSGHQFPNYSSELNVNALLLGDSALYLCASSTARQGNQPQHFGDGTRLSIL.

The gene calls are TRBV9 and TRBJ2-3; 9 bases are a match to TRBD2. Germline-derived CDR1 and CDR2 are SGDLS and YYNGEE. Unmatched junction bases numbered 12, after V lost 6 bases and J lost 1 base. The CDR3 extends over 17 amino acids. CDR3 nucleotide sequence: TGTGCCAGCACCCCTTTGGTATTAGCGGGGGGCACAGATACGCAGTATTTT. Translated, it gives CASTPLVLAGGTDTQYF.

The chain uses TRBV29-1 and TRBJ1-4; a weak D match, TRBD1 (5 bases). This CDR3 has 12 residues. V lost 4 bases to trimming and J lost 7 bases, with 10 bases between them. CDR1 and CDR2 from the germline V gene are SQVTM and ANQGSEA. CDR3 nucleotide sequence: TGCAGCGTTGCCAGGGAGGGTGAAAAACTGTTTTTT. Translation gives CSVAREGEKLFF.

The chain combines TRBV5-5 with TRBJ2-3, with 12 bases fitting TRBD2. With V trimmed by 0 bases and J by 6 bases, 5 bases remained unmatched. The CDR3 contains 16 residues. Germline V gives CDR1 SGHKS, CDR2 YYEKEE (reference sequence). The CDR3 loop is CASSLDPSGGADTQYF. The CDR3 DNA reads TGTGCCAGCAGCTTGGATCCTAGCGGGGGGGCCGATACGCAGTATTTT.

The chain recombines TRBV11-2 with TRBJ2-7, with 7 bases lining up with TRBD1. This CDR3 region has 15 residues. Germline CDR1 SGHAT, CDR2 FQNNGV. After removal of 1 base from V and 2 bases from J, the junction contained 5 bases not matched to a gene. CDR3 sequence: CASSLAYRGPYEQYF. The CDR3 DNA follows: TGTGCCAGCAGCTTAGCCTACAGGGGACCCTACGAGCAGTACTTC.

The genes are TRBV5-1 and TRBJ2-6, with TRBD1 as a possible D gene (5 bases). The V gene's germline CDR1 is SGHRS and CDR2 YFSETQ. The germline V and J ends were trimmed by 7 bases and 2 bases, with 22 bases remaining between them. The CDR3 is 18 residues long. The CDR3, as DNA: TGCGCCAGCCTCATCCGAGCTATCAGGGTTACTGGGGCCAACGTCCTGACTTTC. Translation gives CASLIRAIRVTGANVLTF.

V usage is TRBV10-2 and J usage is TRBJ2-3, with D possibly TRBD1 on 6 matching bases. The CDR3 consists of 14 residues. V was pared by 7 bases and J by 8 bases, with 19 bases between. Germline values: CDR1 WSHSY, CDR2 SAAADI. The CDR3 DNA reads as TGCGCCAGCACCGGGTGGGGGCGGTTTGGTACGCAGTATTTT. Protein sequence: CASTGWGRFGTQYF.

The CDR3 nucleotides are TGTGCCAGCAGCGTAGAAGGTAGCGGACTCGGCAATGAGCAGTTCTTC. As protein: CASSVEGSGLGNEQFF. The chain couples TRBV9 to TRBJ2-1, with D perhaps TRBD2 (6 bases). CDR1 is SGDLS, CDR2 YYNGEE, per germline. V was cut by 0 bases and J by 6 bases, with 16 bases left in between. CDR3 length: 16 residues.

This clone has a single count. One end of the junction is discordant with germline, which a read error may explain. The rearrangement uses TRBV10-3 and TRBJ1-2, with D unresolved. Germline V lookup: CDR1 ENHRY, CDR2 SYGVKD. The CDR3 has 10 residues. The CDR3 DNA reads TGTGCCATCAGTGAGTCGCTACTAAGCTTC. Its translation is CAISESLLSF.

The chain has TRBV5-4 and TRBJ1-2, with 7 bases that match TRBD1. J was trimmed by 8 bases and V by 0 bases; bases with no gene match: 10. Germline CDR1 reads SGHNT; CDR2 reads YYREEE (reference sequence). This CDR3 spans 15 amino acids. The CDR3 here is CASSLATGVVRGYTF. The CDR3 DNA follows: TGTGCCAGCAGCTTGGCAACAGGGGTTGTGCGGGGCTACACCTTC.

The V and J genes are TRBV9 and TRBJ2-3, with 8 bases that match TRBD2. Germline trimming cut 4 bases from V and 3 bases from J; bases unmatched to any gene: 13. In germline, CDR1 is SGDLS, CDR2 YYNGEE. There are 17 residues in the CDR3. The CDR3 region is CASSSTPLAGGTDTQYF. The CDR3 DNA is TGTGCCAGCAGCTCCACCCCCCTCGCGGGAGGTACAGATACGCAGTATTTT.

This chain joins TRBV29-1 and TRBJ2-2; TRBD1 agrees at 9 bases. The CDR3 covers 16 residues. Trimming at V came to 1 base and at J to 8 bases, leaving 11 bases not matched to a gene. Germline CDR1 and CDR2: SQVTM and ANQGSEA. The CDR3 loop reads CSVEALRGQGIGELFF. The CDR3 DNA sequence: TGCAGCGTTGAAGCCTTACGCGGACAGGGGATAGGGGAGCTGTTTTTT.